This T cell receptor beta chain was sequenced in a study of low-dose radiotherapy and immunotherapy resistance in tumors. Study as a whole: Intravenous ipilimumab 1 mg/kg every six weeks was given with nivolumab 240 mg every two weeks. TRAV- and TRBV-specific primers primed first-strand cDNA, covering alpha and beta chains.

The authors ran 15 to 20 PCR cycles to amplify TCRs with a constant-region primer and V-primer adapter. TCRdb independently ran MiXCR on the reads; one entry per CDR3 protein. The table lists about 46,000 distinct CDR3 sequences, 12% of them singletons, with 5.5% to 8% in the top ten. V trimming: 5 bases; J trimming: 5 bases; junction bases outside the gene matches: 7. Per the germline V gene, CDR1 is SGHAT and CDR2 is FQNNGV. CDR3 size: 14 residues. Specified time point: before trial treatment. This clonotype was counted ten times or more. J is TRBJ2-5 and V is TRBV11-2; 8 nucleotides agree with TRBD2. The sequencing here drew on PBMCs, taken before treatment. This receptor was obtained from a female donor with ovarian cancer. CDR3 in DNA: TGTGCCAGCAGCCTGGGACTAGTAAAGGAGACCCAGTACTTC. Amino acid sequence: CASSLGLVKETQYF.